The 32 T cell receptor beta chains presented below share a single source sample, sequenced in a study of OX40 agonist ivuxolimab in advanced cancers. The repertoire was sequenced with immunoSEQ multiplex PCR; TCRdb's copy has only in-frame clones and lacks some. The sample has some 45,000 clones, roughly nine tenths seen once. The sample consisted of CD4+ or CD8+ T cells sorted from blood, taken in a trial of the OX40 agonist ivuxolimab. The receptors here all came from an adult with an advanced solid tumor such as melanoma, head and neck, liver or kidney cancer.

This clone was detected once. The V call is TRBV6-1, the J call TRBJ1-3; the D is unclear. The CDR3 has 15 residues. The V gene lost 3 bases and the J gene lost 4 bases, with 13 bases spanning the gap. Germline V gene data show CDR1 as MNHNS and CDR2 as SASEGT. The CDR3 loop reads CASSDGPSLGNTIYF. CDR3 bases: TGTGCCAGCAGTGACGGACCTTCGTTGGGAAACACCATATATTTT.

The chain combines TRBV5-4 with TRBJ2-7; D tentatively fits TRBD1 or TRBD2 (5 bases each). There are 14 residues in the CDR3. Trimming stripped 3 bases from V and 3 bases from J, with 13 bases between. Germline assignment: CDR1 SGHNT and CDR2 YYREEE (reference sequence). The CDR3 DNA reads TGTGCCAGCAGCTCCCCCGGGGACGGCTACGAGCAGTACTTC. As protein: CASSSPGDGYEQYF.

This clone was seen only once. V and J are TRBV30 and TRBJ1-1; D possibly corresponds to TRBD1 (6 bases). This CDR3 spans 14 amino acids. The ends were cut back, 2 bases at V and 5 bases at J, with 15 bases in the middle. In germline, CDR1 is GTSNPN, CDR2 SVGIG (reference sequence). The chain's CDR3 is CAWSLGGLGTEAFF. CDR3 nucleotides: TGTGCCTGGAGTTTAGGGGGGCTGGGGACTGAAGCTTTCTTT.

The V gene is TRBV2, the J gene TRBJ2-7; D is unresolved. Germline lookup yields CDR1 SNHLY and CDR2 FYNNEI. The V end was cut by 8 bases, the J end by 3 bases, with 11 bases between. The CDR3 covers 12 residues. CDR3 residues: CASLATNYEQYF. The CDR3 coding sequence is TGTGCCAGCCTTGCGACGAACTACGAGCAGTACTTC.

This chain connects TRBV9 to TRBJ2-7, with D maybe TRBD2 (5 bases). V lost 2 bases, J lost 0 bases, and 12 bases lay in between. Germline V gives CDR1 SGDLS, CDR2 YYNGEE. This CDR3 is built from 15 residues. In DNA, the CDR3 is TGTGCCAGCAGCGTCCTTGATGGAGGCTCCTACGAGCAGTACTTC. This codes for CASSVLDGGSYEQYF.

This clone was recorded only once. The V call is TRBV29-1, the J call TRBJ2-2; D unclear. Trimming left V 1 base short and J 3 bases short, with 9 bases between. Germline V gene lookup returns CDR1 SQVTM and CDR2 ANQGSEA. This CDR3 contains 14 residues. The CDR3 DNA is TGCAGCGTTGAAGGCAAATATCACACCGGGGAGCTGTTTTTT. Its protein product is CSVEGKYHTGELFF.

A note on this clone: The sample holds other DNA sequences that translate to the same CDR3. The V call is TRBV9, the J call TRBJ1-1; possible D gene TRBD1, 5 bases. Deletions cut 0 bases from V and 3 bases from J, with 9 bases between. Germline values: CDR1 SGDLS, CDR2 YYNGEE. The CDR3 length is 14 residues. CDR3 sequence (DNA): TGTGCCAGCAGCGTAGGAGGGGTCGACACTGAAGCTTTCTTT. It is translated as CASSVGGVDTEAFF.

The rearrangement links TRBV2 to TRBJ1-1; D is perhaps TRBD1 (5 bases). Per the germline V gene, CDR1 is SNHLY and CDR2 is FYNNEI. V was clipped by 8 bases and J by 1 base, with 14 bases between them. The CDR3 totals 14 residues. The CDR3 loop is CASSVGGENTEAFF. CDR3 bases: TGTGCCAGCTCTGTGGGGGGGGAGAACACTGAAGCTTTCTTT.

This sequence joins TRBV6-1 and TRBJ2-5; maybe TRBD1 (6 bases). This CDR3 comprises 14 residues. V was pared by 2 bases and J by 5 bases, with 12 bases between. Germline V gene sequence: CDR1 MNHNS, CDR2 SASEGT. CDR3 amino acids: CASSEYRVGETQYF. For the CDR3, the DNA is TGTGCCAGCAGTGAATACAGGGTCGGGGAGACCCAGTACTTC.

The rearrangement uses TRBV9 and TRBJ1-1; no definite D call. The germline V and J ends were trimmed by 0 bases and 1 base, with 4 bases remaining between them. In germline, CDR1 is SGDLS, CDR2 YYNGEE. The length of the CDR3 is 13 residues. In DNA, the CDR3 is TGTGCCAGCAGCGTAGGAGAGAACACTGAAGCTTTCTTT. Encoded protein: CASSVGENTEAFF. Full variable domain (rest looked up from reference TRBV9 and TRBJ1-1): DSGVTQTPKHLITATGQRVTLRCSPRSGDLSVYWYQQSLDQGLQFLIQYYNGEERAKGNILERFSAQQFPDLHSELNLSSLELGDSALYFCASSVGENTEAFFGQGTRLTVV.

The chain is built from TRBV4-1 and TRBJ1-1, with 7 positions matching TRBD1. The V gene's germline CDR1 is MGHRA and CDR2 YSYEKL. The V and J ends lost 2 bases and 0 bases, in that order; junction bases with no gene match: 6. The CDR3 sequence is 16 residues long. The CDR3 DNA reads TGCGCCAGCAGCCAACCCCTAGGGACAGTGAACACTGAAGCTTTCTTT. Translating gives CASSQPLGTVNTEAFF.

The V call is TRBV2, the J call TRBJ1-2; a weak D match, TRBD1 (5 bases). Trimming removed 7 bases at V and 7 bases at J, with 25 bases between. Germline CDR1 SNHLY, CDR2 FYNNEI. This CDR3 has 16 residues. CDR3 bases: TGTGCCAGCACCCCTCGGACAATCGGTGTCCCCGTTGGCTACACCTTC. Translation gives CASTPRTIGVPVGYTF.

The J gene is TRBJ1-5, the V gene TRBV27; perhaps TRBD1 as D (5 bases). Trimming shortened V by 0 bases and J by 3 bases, and 12 bases separated the two germline ends. Germline-derived CDR1 and CDR2 are MNHEY and SMNVEV (reference sequence). This CDR3 spans 16 amino acids. CDR3 nucleotides: TGTGCCAGCAGTTTATCTACAGGCGATCTCAATCAGCCCCAGCATTTT. Translating gives CASSLSTGDLNQPQHF.

The chain employs TRBV7-9 and TRBJ2-1, with D perhaps TRBD2 (6 bases). The germline CDR1 and CDR2 sequences are SEHNR and FQNEAQ (reference sequence). Trimming took 2 bases from V and 0 from J, leaving 8 bases between them. The CDR3 is 15 residues long. CDR3 sequence (DNA): TGTGCCAGCAGCTTACGGGGGAACTCCTACAATGAGCAGTTCTTC. This sequence encodes CASSLRGNSYNEQFF.

The gene calls are TRBV27 and TRBJ2-1; a possible D gene is TRBD1 (5 bases). Trimming removed 6 bases at V and 1 base at J, with 10 bases between. Germline CDR1 is MNHEY and CDR2 is SMNVEV (reference sequence). The CDR3 covers 14 residues. The chain's CDR3 is CASRGAWSYNEQFF. The CDR3 coding sequence is TGTGCCAGCAGAGGGGCCTGGTCCTACAATGAGCAGTTCTTC.

The V gene is TRBV5-4, the J gene TRBJ2-7; D is unresolved. This CDR3 is built from 13 residues. Trimming shortened V by 2 bases and J by 1 base, and 7 bases separated the two germline ends. The germline V gene encodes CDR1 SGHNT and CDR2 YYREEE (reference sequence). CDR3 residues: CASSFGSSYEQYF. Written as DNA, the CDR3 is TGTGCCAGCAGCTTTGGCAGTTCCTACGAGCAGTACTTC. The variable domain in full, with the rest retrieved from reference TRBV5-4 and TRBJ2-7, is ETGVTQSPTHLIKTRGQQVTLRCSSQSGHNTVSWYQQALGQGPQFIFQYYREEENGRGNFPPRFSGLQFPNYSSELNVNALELDDSALYLCASSFGSSYEQYFGPGTRLTVT.

The chain combines TRBV5-6 with TRBJ2-2; D may be TRBD2 (5 bases). In germline, CDR1 is SGHDT, CDR2 YYEEEE. The CDR3 is 14 amino acids. Trimming left V 2 bases short and J 6 bases short, with 11 bases between. CDR3 region: CASSLEGVSGELFF. The CDR3 bases are TGTGCCAGCAGCTTAGAGGGAGTCTCCGGGGAGCTGTTTTTT.

The rearrangement links TRBV7-8 to TRBJ2-5; D uncertain. CDR1 is SGHVS, CDR2 FQNEAQ, per germline. Trimming shortened V by 5 bases and J by 0 bases, and 10 bases separated the two germline ends. This CDR3 has 14 amino acids. The CDR3 is CASSHTEHQETQYF. DNA of the CDR3: TGTGCCAGCAGCCATACAGAGCACCAAGAGACCCAGTACTTC. Full variable domain (missing parts from reference TRBV7-8 and TRBJ2-5): GAGVSQSPRYKVAKRGQDVALRCDPISGHVSLFWYQQALGQGPEFLTYFQNEAQLDKSGLPSDRFFAERPEGSVSTLKIQRTQQEDSAVYLCASSHTEHQETQYFGPGTRLLVL.

CDR3: CAAGQGRYEQYF. The CDR3 DNA follows: TGTGCCGCGGGACAGGGACGTTACGAGCAGTACTTC. The chain is built from TRBV15 and TRBJ2-7; 9 bases fit TRBD1. Germline CDR1 LNHNV, CDR2 YYDKDF (reference sequence). Trimming removed 11 bases from V and 4 bases from J; junction bases left unmatched: 6. This CDR3 contains 12 residues.

The rearrangement uses TRBV27 and TRBJ1-5; 12 bases fit TRBD1. With 5 bases clipped from V and 1 base from J, the junction kept 9 bases outside the gene matches. Germline CDR1 is MNHEY and CDR2 is SMNVEV (reference sequence). The CDR3 spans 18 residues. CDR3 loop: CASSPGTGGIASNQPQHF. The CDR3 DNA reads TGTGCCAGCAGTCCCGGGACAGGGGGCATAGCCAGCAATCAGCCCCAGCATTTT.

The J gene is TRBJ1-4, the V gene TRBV7-6, with TRBD1 identical over 9 bases. Per germline, CDR1 SGHVS and CDR2 FNYEAQ. Losses at the gene ends were 5 bases for V and 5 bases for J; bases not matched to a gene: 3. The CDR3 spans 14 residues. The CDR3 here is CASSPDRGNEKLFF. The CDR3 nucleotides read TGTGCCAGCAGCCCAGACAGGGGGAATGAAAAACTGTTTTTT.

The chain is built from TRBV30 and TRBJ1-2, with D unclear. This CDR3 has 12 residues. Germline V gene data show CDR1 as GTSNPN and CDR2 as SVGIG (reference sequence). Trimming took off 4 bases at V and 3 bases at J, with 9 bases between the two ends. CDR3 amino acids: CAWMGIHYGYTF. In DNA form, the CDR3 reads TGTGCCTGGATGGGGATACACTATGGCTACACCTTC.

V and J are TRBV6-6 and TRBJ2-5, with 8 bases aligning to TRBD2. The germline V gene has CDR1 MNHNY and CDR2 SVGAGI (reference sequence). The CDR3 runs 14 residues. The ends lost 5 bases at V and 5 bases at J; junction bases unmatched: 7. The CDR3 coding sequence is TGTGCCAGCAGTCTTAGCGGGATTTTGGAGACCCAGTACTTC. It yields the protein CASSLSGILETQYF.

The chain combines TRBV10-3 with TRBJ2-1; TRBD1 agrees at 9 bases. The V segment lost 6 bases and the J segment 0 bases; nucleotides outside the gene matches: 12. Germline lookup yields CDR1 ENHRY and CDR2 SYGVKD. This CDR3 has 18 amino acids. CDR3 coding DNA: TGTGCCATCAGCACCCCCGGGGACAGGGTCGACTCCTACAATGAGCAGTTCTTC. Translating gives CAISTPGDRVDSYNEQFF.

CDR3 DNA: TGTGCCAGCAGTCCTAACAGGGGAGCTAACTATGGCTACACCTTC. Encoded protein: CASSPNRGANYGYTF. The chain has TRBV7-6 and TRBJ1-2; TRBD1 agrees at 7 bases. Looked up from germline, CDR1 is SGHVS and CDR2 is FNYEAQ. CDR3 size: 15 residues. Trimming at V came to 6 bases and at J to 0 bases, leaving 7 bases not matched to a gene.

The chain links TRBV29-1 to TRBJ2-1; 13 positions match TRBD2. The CDR3 length is 17 residues. Germline V gene lookup returns CDR1 SQVTM and CDR2 ANQGSEA. The V gene end was trimmed by 1 base and the J gene end by 3 bases; junction bases not matched to a gene: 6. The CDR3 is CSVEGTSGSLDYNEQFF. Here the CDR3 DNA reads TGCAGCGTTGAAGGGACTAGCGGGAGCTTAGACTACAATGAGCAGTTCTTC.

The gene calls are TRBV5-6 and TRBJ2-1; D may correspond to TRBD1 or TRBD2 (5 bases each). Germline CDR1 SGHDT, CDR2 YYEEEE. Trimming took 4 bases from V and 9 from J, leaving 11 bases between them. CDR3 length: 12 residues. Here the CDR3 reads CASSPGPIEQFF. Written as DNA, the CDR3 is TGTGCCAGCAGCCCGGGACCAATTGAGCAGTTCTTC.

The chain is built from TRBV12-5 and TRBJ2-1; D assignment may be TRBD1 or TRBD2 (5 bases each). CDR3 length: 12 amino acids. Trimming pared 3 bases from V and 8 bases from J, leaving 8 bases between. Germline V lookup: CDR1 LGHNT, CDR2 FRNRAP. The CDR3 loop is CASGFRGDEQFF. The DNA of the CDR3 is TGTGCTAGTGGTTTCCGGGGCGATGAGCAGTTCTTC. Based on the CDR3 plus reference TRBV12-5 and TRBJ2-1, the full variable domain is DARVTQTPRHKVTEMGQEVTMRCQPILGHNTVFWYRQTMMQGLELLAYFRNRAPLDDSGMPKDRFSAEMPDATLATLKIQPSEPRDSAVYFCASGFRGDEQFFGPGTRLTVL.

V and J are TRBV4-1 and TRBJ2-7, with D uncertain. This CDR3 region has 15 residues. Germline V gene sequence: CDR1 MGHRA, CDR2 YSYEKL. V was shortened by 1 base and J by 0 bases, with 10 bases between the two germline ends. The CDR3 DNA sequence: TGCGCCAGCAGCCAAGCTCAGGCCGCCTCCTACGAGCAGTACTTC. Its translation is CASSQAQAASYEQYF.

V gene TRBV9 combines with J gene TRBJ2-3; D might be TRBD1 (6 bases). Germline V lookup: CDR1 SGDLS, CDR2 YYNGEE. The CDR3 is 15 residues long. Trimming stripped 0 bases from V and 1 base from J, with 9 bases between. The DNA of the CDR3 is TGTGCCAGCAGCGTAGAGGGACAACGCACAGATACGCAGTATTTT. Translated, it gives CASSVEGQRTDTQYF.

This clone was found once. V usage is TRBV19 and J usage is TRBJ1-2; D call uncertain. This CDR3 is built from 17 residues. Germline V lookup: CDR1 LNHDA, CDR2 SQIVND (reference sequence). Deletions cut 3 bases from V and 4 bases from J, with 21 bases between. DNA for the CDR3: TGTGCCAGTAGTATTTGGCCGTGGACCGAAAATGCCTATGGCTACACCTTC. This codes for CASSIWPWTENAYGYTF.

The chain uses TRBV7-2 and TRBJ2-1, with D maybe TRBD1 (6 bases). V was shortened by 2 bases and J by 8 bases, with 25 bases between the two germline ends. This CDR3 has 18 amino acids. Germline-derived CDR1 and CDR2 are SGHTA and FQGNSA. The CDR3 region has the DNA TGTGCCAGCAGCTTACCAGGGGCAGCCGATACCCTACTGGATGAGCAGTTCTTC. Translating gives CASSLPGAADTLLDEQFF.